The entry that follows covers one TCR beta chain sequence. The data were taken from a study of T cell repertoires in ileal Crohn's disease. Study details: Thiopurines (approximately 10) or anti-TNF agents (roughly 17) were given postoperatively to about half.

TCRdb keeps only in-frame clones here, not all; method: immunoSEQ multiplex PCR. This sample has some 12,000 clones, with roughly 82% found just once. The sample taken for sequencing was ileal tissue. The TCR sequence derives from an adult with Crohn's disease.

CDR3 sequence reads: CASSLQGPGELFF. In DNA, the CDR3 is TGTGCCAGCAGCTTACAGGGTCCCGGGGAGCTGTTTTTT. The V call is TRBV13, the J call TRBJ2-2; TRBD1 is a possible D gene (5 bases). The CDR3 sequence is 13 residues long. In germline, CDR1 is PRHDT, CDR2 FYEKMQ (reference sequence). Trimming removed 2 bases at V and 6 bases at J, with 7 bases between.